A single sample gave rise to the 25 T cell receptor beta chains below, sequenced in a study of blood T cells in healthy people across ages. Combining a sample-barcoded 5' primer with a J-beta primer mix, a second PCR ran for roughly 6 to 11 cycles. TCRdb re-analysed the 5' RACE reads in MiXCR, keeping a single row per CDR3 protein. The profile covers 700,000 to 900,000 distinct CDR3 sequences, with around a quarter appearing a single time and under 3% taken by the ten largest. The data were also submitted as part of a second study, on T cells of mothers and their children.

The sequenced sample was blood. The receptors stem from a boy between 10 and 17 years old in good health.

The sample holds a few counts of this clonotype. The V gene is TRBV20-1, the J gene TRBJ2-5; perhaps TRBD2 as D (7 bases). From germline, CDR1 is DFQATT and CDR2 SNEGSKA (reference sequence). This CDR3 has 13 residues. The V end was cut by 6 bases, the J end by 5 bases, with 16 bases between. CDR3: CSARAGARETQYF. CDR3 nucleotide sequence: TGCAGTGCCCGGGCGGGGGCCCGGGAGACCCAGTACTTC.

This clonotype appeared a few times. The chain employs TRBV27 and TRBJ2-7, with a possible D match to TRBD2 (5 bases). The V end was cut by 0 bases, the J end by 5 bases, with 17 bases between. Germline assignment: CDR1 MNHEY and CDR2 SMNVEV (reference sequence). The CDR3 loop spans 16 amino acids. This CDR3 is CASSLSARQAGDEQYF. The DNA for the CDR3 is TGTGCCAGCAGTTTATCGGCGCGGCAGGCCGGGGACGAGCAGTACTTC.

This sequence joins TRBV29-1 and TRBJ1-1; D possibly corresponds to TRBD1 (5 bases). CDR1 is SQVTM, CDR2 ANQGSEA, per germline. Trimming cost V 4 bases and J 5 bases, with 17 bases left between them. The CDR3 is 14 amino acids. CDR3 residues: CSVVYIGAETEAFF. CDR3 coding DNA: TGCAGCGTTGTCTATATTGGGGCTGAGACTGAAGCTTTCTTT.

This chain connects TRBV9 to TRBJ2-2, with D possibly TRBD2 on 7 matching bases. Germline assignment: CDR1 SGDLS and CDR2 YYNGEE. The germline V and J ends were trimmed by 2 bases and 4 bases, with 12 bases remaining between them. The CDR3 spans 15 residues. CDR3 bases: TGTGCCAGCAGCGTTGGCGGGGGCTCCACCGGGGAGCTGTTTTTT. It yields the protein CASSVGGGSTGELFF. The whole variable domain, remainder taken from reference TRBV9 and TRBJ2-2, is DSGVTQTPKHLITATGQRVTLRCSPRSGDLSVYWYQQSLDQGLQFLIQYYNGEERAKGNILERFSAQQFPDLHSELNLSSLELGDSALYFCASSVGGGSTGELFFGEGSRLTVL.

CDR3 in amino acids: CASSYGASGYEQYF. For the CDR3, the DNA is TGTGCCAGCAGTTACGGGGCTAGCGGGTACGAGCAGTACTTC. The genes are TRBV6-2 or TRBV6-3 and TRBJ2-1, with 8 nucleotides matching TRBD2. The DNA end favors TRBJ2-7, so the J call may be wrong. Germline CDR1 and CDR2: MNHEY and SVGEGT. The CDR3 consists of 14 residues.

Notes on this clonotype: One end of the junction is discordant with germline, which a read error may explain. V usage is TRBV5-1 and J usage is TRBJ2-5; TRBD2 might be the D (7 bases). Germline-derived CDR1 and CDR2 are SGHRS and YFSETQ. This CDR3 region has 14 residues. The CDR3 region has the DNA TGCGCCGGCAGCGCTGGGGGGGCTCGAGAGACCCAGTACTTC. Translated: CAGSAGGARETQYF.

This chain uses TRBV6-5 with TRBJ1-1, with TRBD1 matching over 7 bases. V gave up 8 bases and J gave up 0 bases; unmatched junction bases: 9. This CDR3 region has 15 residues. Germline CDR1 MNHEY, CDR2 SVGAGI. The CDR3 DNA reads as TGTGCCAGCCAGGGGACAGCGGTGCTGAACACTGAAGCTTTCTTT. Protein product: CASQGTAVLNTEAFF.

The chain employs TRBV3-1 and TRBJ2-1, with 12 bases that match TRBD1. With the DNA end fitting TRBJ2-7 better, the J assignment may be wrong. The length of the CDR3 is 16 residues. Germline CDR1 is LGHDT and CDR2 is YNNKEL (reference sequence). CDR3 sequence (DNA): TGTGCCAGCAGCCAGGGCCCGGGACAGGGGGCCAACGAGCAGTACTTC. It is translated as CASSQGPGQGANEQYF.

This clonotype turned up a few times. V is TRBV24-1 and J is TRBJ2-1; TRBD1 is a possible D gene (6 bases). Germline V lookup: CDR1 KGHDR, CDR2 SFDVKD. The CDR3 runs 13 residues. Trimming took off 9 bases at V and 2 bases at J, with 10 bases between the two ends. The CDR3 here is CATAGTPYNEQFF. In DNA form, the CDR3 reads TGTGCCACCGCCGGGACACCCTACAATGAGCAGTTCTTC.

The gene calls are TRBV12-3 or TRBV12-4 and TRBJ2-1; D unresolved. This CDR3 is built from 14 residues. The V gene lost 1 base and the J gene lost 2 bases, with 6 bases spanning the gap. For the CDR3, the DNA is TGTGCCAGCAGTTTAGGACCGACCTACAATGAGCAGTTCTTC. This gives the protein CASSLGPTYNEQFF.

This clonotype was counted many times. This chain joins TRBV7-2 and TRBJ2-1, with 9 positions matching TRBD2. Losses at the gene ends were 5 bases for V and 3 bases for J; bases not matched to a gene: 2. Germline CDR1 is SGHTA and CDR2 is FQGNSA. The CDR3 consists of 14 residues. For the CDR3, the DNA is TGTGCCAGCAGCCAAGCGGGGGGCTACAATGAGCAGTTCTTC. It specifies CASSQAGGYNEQFF.

The rearrangement joins TRBV6-1 to TRBJ2-2; maybe TRBD2 (6 bases). The CDR3 loop spans 18 amino acids. CDR1 is MNHNS and CDR2 is SASEGT in the germline V gene. Trimming shortened V by 0 bases and J by 6 bases, and 20 bases separated the two germline ends. The CDR3 loop reads CASSEAREDYLVAGELFF. CDR3 coding DNA: TGTGCCAGCAGTGAAGCACGAGAGGACTACTTGGTGGCCGGGGAGCTGTTTTTT.

CDR3 residues: CSARASRETQYF. The CDR3 nucleotides read TGCAGTGCTAGAGCGTCGAGAGAGACCCAGTACTTC. The chain links TRBV20-1 to TRBJ2-5; D gene ambiguous. This CDR3 has 12 residues. Looked up from germline, CDR1 is DFQATT and CDR2 is SNEGSKA (reference sequence). The V end was cut by 1 base, the J end by 4 bases, with 7 bases between.

This clonotype was seen only a few times. CDR3 coding DNA: TGTGCCAGCATGGGAGGGACAGGGTATTTCCGGGACTCCCCCTACGAGCAGTACTTC. This codes for CASMGGTGYFRDSPYEQYF. J is TRBJ2-5 and V is TRBV28; 9 bases are a match to TRBD1. The end of the DNA fits TRBJ2-7 better, so the J call may be wrong. CDR1 and CDR2 (germline): MDHEN, SYDVKM. This CDR3 has 19 amino acids.

This chain joins TRBV10-1 and TRBJ2-5, with D possibly being TRBD2 (6 bases). The CDR3 has 14 amino acids. The germline V gene encodes CDR1 WNHNN and CDR2 SYGVQD (reference sequence). Trimming left V 2 bases short and J 4 bases short, with 11 bases between. CDR3 nucleotides: TGCGCCAGCAGTGAGGGAGGGCAGGGAGAGACCCAGTACTTC. This translates into CASSEGGQGETQYF.

This chain joins TRBV30 and TRBJ2-2; TRBD2 matches 7 bases. The V segment lost 4 bases and the J segment 1 base; nucleotides outside the gene matches: 3. The CDR3 loop spans 14 amino acids. Germline CDR1 and CDR2: GTSNPN and SVGIG (reference sequence). The CDR3 here is CAWTSGRNTGELFF. As DNA, the CDR3 is TGTGCCTGGACTAGCGGACGGAACACCGGGGAGCTGTTTTTT. Supplemented by reference TRBV30 and TRBJ2-2, the full variable domain reads SQTIHQWPATLVQPVGSPLSLECTVEGTSNPNLYWYRQAAGRGLQLLFYSVGIGQISSEVPQNLSASRPQDRQFILSSKKLLLSDSGFYLCAWTSGRNTGELFFGEGSRLTVL.

The chain has TRBV9 and TRBJ1-2; D is undetermined. The V end was cut by 1 base, the J end by 2 bases, with 3 bases between. There are 12 residues in the CDR3. Germline lookup yields CDR1 SGDLS and CDR2 YYNGEE. The CDR3 DNA reads as TGTGCCAGCAGCGTACTCAACTATGGCTACACCTTC. It yields the protein CASSVLNYGYTF.

The chain employs TRBV12-3 or TRBV12-4 and TRBJ2-4, with D perhaps TRBD1 (6 bases). The CDR3 is 14 amino acids. V lost 0 bases and J lost 6, with 9 bases in between. CDR3 nucleotides: TGTGCCAGCAGTTTAGCGGGGGCCGGAAACATTCAGTACTTC. The encoded protein is CASSLAGAGNIQYF.

This clonotype was seen a few times. This chain links TRBV20-1 with TRBJ2-1, with D perhaps TRBD2 (7 bases). The DNA end favors TRBJ2-7, so the J call may be wrong. The CDR3 has 12 amino acids. Germline CDR1 is DFQATT and CDR2 is SNEGSKA (reference sequence). Written as DNA, the CDR3 is TGCAGTGCTCGCCCCGGGGGGCGCGAGCAGTACTTC. Its protein product is CSARPGGREQYF.

This clonotype has a handful of counts. V and J are TRBV3-1 and TRBJ2-3; TRBD2 matches 15 bases. Germline V gene sequence: CDR1 LGHDT, CDR2 YNNKEL (reference sequence). CDR3 length: 21 residues. Unmatched junction bases numbered 14, after V lost 4 bases and J lost 0 bases. The CDR3 bases are TGTGCCAGCAGCCGAGTATTTACCGGGACTAGCGGGGGGTCTAGCACAGATACGCAGTATTTT. Encoded protein: CASSRVFTGTSGGSSTDTQYF.

The chain is built from TRBV7-2 and TRBJ1-2; D gene ambiguous. The CDR3 runs 14 residues. The V gene lost 2 bases and the J gene lost 3 bases, with 10 bases spanning the gap. CDR1 is SGHTA and CDR2 is FQGNSA in the germline V gene. The CDR3 loop is CASSLYKGDYGYTF. CDR3 nucleotides: TGTGCCAGCAGCTTATATAAGGGCGACTATGGCTACACCTTC.

There are a few counts of this clonotype. This chain uses TRBV6-5 with TRBJ2-2; D is unresolved. Germline CDR1 MNHEY, CDR2 SVGAGI. Trimming took off 2 bases at V and 5 bases at J, with 6 bases between the two ends. This CDR3 has 13 residues. This chain's CDR3 is CASSYMGTGELFF. In DNA, the CDR3 is TGTGCCAGCAGTTACATGGGGACCGGGGAGCTGTTTTTT.

This clonotype has a handful of counts. The chain joins TRBV3-1 to TRBJ2-4, with 8 bases fitting TRBD2. There are 16 residues in the CDR3. The J segment lost 0 bases and the V segment lost 3 bases, leaving 4 bases of the junction unmatched. Germline-derived CDR1 and CDR2 are LGHDT and YNNKEL (reference sequence). The CDR3 here is CASSHLGGEAKNIQYF. The CDR3 region has the DNA TGTGCCAGCAGCCACCTCGGGGGGGAAGCCAAAAACATTCAGTACTTC.

This clonotype was seen a handful of times. V is TRBV20-1 and J is TRBJ2-4, with D possibly being TRBD2 (7 bases). Germline V gives CDR1 DFQATT, CDR2 SNEGSKA (reference sequence). This CDR3 contains 19 residues. The V and J ends lost 6 bases and 0 bases respectively, with 27 bases between them. CDR3 region: CSARKGGVAHPLAKNIQYF. DNA of the CDR3: TGCAGTGCCAGAAAGGGGGGGGTAGCCCACCCCCTAGCCAAAAACATTCAGTACTTC.

In this sample, this clonotype turned up once. The chain links TRBV4-1 to TRBJ2-3, with 11 bases that match TRBD2. Germline-derived CDR1 and CDR2 are MGHRA and YSYEKL. The CDR3 is 16 residues long. Trimming removed 8 bases from V and 2 bases from J; junction bases left unmatched: 9. The CDR3 nucleotides are TGCGCCAGCGGGTCCGGGACTAGCGGCTTCACAGATACGCAGTATTTT. It translates to CASGSGTSGFTDTQYF.